This TCR beta chain emerged from a study of technical replicates of blood from a handful of donors. Germline CDR1 is LGHNA and CDR2 is YSLEER. This CDR3 comprises 14 residues. Trimming at V came to 0 bases and at J to 8 bases, leaving 6 bases not matched to a gene. The table came from immunoSEQ multiplex PCR; TCRdb's copy has only in-frame clones and leaves some out. This table holds roughly 66,000 clones, roughly 86% found once. The sample holds one count of this clone. Sequences were obtained from PBMCs. This TCR derives from a human donor in good health. Some clones in this sample may be carry-over from other donors' samples. This chain links TRBV4-3 with TRBJ1-2; 7 bases line up with TRBD1. The CDR3 nucleotides read TGCGCCAGCAGCCAAGATTTGCAGGGACAGGGCTACACCTTC. It specifies CASSQDLQGQGYTF.